This T cell receptor (beta chain) was recorded in a study of blood T cell repertoires in COVID-19 (TCRdb year 2020). About the study as a whole: The collaborator samples originated in the United States, Italy and Spain and spanned the acute and convalescent phases of COVID-19. Samples were obtained from the ongoing ImmuneRACE study (first 160 participants) and from over 1,000 subjects provided by 6 global collaborators. A de-identified subject ID, COVID-19 status, age in years and sex were almost always included in the sample metadata. HLA class I and class II types, where available, came from metadata supplied by the sample provider rather than from assay-based typing. Subjects who had been exposed to COVID-19, were actively infected with it, or had recovered from it provided the deeply sampled blood TCRbeta repertoires that made up the dataset. The repertoires were released in a freely available public database intended as a resource for research on the immune response to SARS-CoV-2. The prospective study material was composed of cDNA or gDNA derived from T cells, B-cell-depleted T cells, or PBMCs.

The germline V gene gives CDR1 as MNHEY and CDR2 as SVGAGI. Including the terminal cysteine and phenylalanine, the CDR3 comprises 15 residues. Of all the DNA, just the CDR3 is kept, 45 bases in frame from base 1. The V end loses 6 bases and the J end loses 2 bases, and a stretch of 16 bases separates them. Study-wide findings and limitations: How much clinical and demographic metadata was included differed by source and by participant, and the metadata was provided uncurated.

Collaborating institutions collected whole blood in K2EDTA tubes following their own protocols. Collaborator samples were shipped for TCRbeta analysis as frozen whole blood, isolated PBMCs, or DNA extracted from either sample type. Concerning this clone itself: What this receptor recognizes is not known. No much larger clonotype is one base removed from it; base qualities were not supplied.

TCRbeta CDR3 regions were amplified from genomic DNA by means of the immunoSEQ Assay, a bias-controlled multiplex PCR. From the authors' description of their analysis: The number of nucleated cells in each sample was estimated from the amplification of reference gene primers within the assay. To quantify the absolute abundance of each unique TCRbeta CDR3 rearrangement, sequence reads were collapsed and filtered. For each sample, productive Simpson clonality was calculated as the square root of Simpson's diversity index over productive rearrangements. This is the immuneACCESS table as TCRdb keeps it, with only in-frame sequences that have V and J called. A part of the clones is gone; compared with another copy, unresolved V genes explain less than half, and the rest is unexplained. The V and J calls and clone size are taken from that table; D and trimming were inferred from the DNA. Across this sample there are about 140,000 clones, with over 80% seen only once. In total, the top ten clones hold just under 0.95% of the sample.

The rearrangement joined TRBV6-5 to TRBJ1-1, with TRBD1 as a weak D call on 6 bases. Sequenced material: peripheral blood. The sequence derives from a woman in her forties or fifties with acute or convalescent COVID-19. The sequenced DNA is TGTGCCAGCAGCGTCATGGGGGCAGCCAACACTGAAGCTTTCTTT. It specifies CASSVMGAANTEAFF.